This passage covers 2 T cell receptor beta chains from one sample sequenced in a study of shared clonotypes between healthy human individuals. Selected positively for CCR7 and CD45RO-negative, naive CD8 cells excluded terminally differentiated effector memory CD45RA+ cells. Assay: immunoSEQ multiplex PCR; the TCRdb copy retains only in-frame clones and omits some. The data contain roughly 850,000 clones, about 96% of them singletons. The sample consisted of naive CD8+ T cells sorted from blood. Receptors were obtained from a man aged 25-45 years in good health.

The V and J genes are TRBV4-3 and TRBJ2-3, with TRBD1 matching over 8 bases. Germline V gene lookup returns CDR1 LGHNA and CDR2 YSLEER. This CDR3 contains 16 residues. The V gene end was trimmed by 5 bases and the J gene end by 4 bases; junction bases not matched to a gene: 11. The chain's CDR3 is CASSLSGQGWADTQYF. The CDR3 DNA reads TGCGCCAGCAGCTTATCTGGACAGGGTTGGGCAGATACGCAGTATTTT.

The rearrangement joins TRBV5-8 to TRBJ2-7, with 9 bases that match TRBD1. Trimming removed 2 bases from V and 4 bases from J; junction bases left unmatched: 4. The germline CDR1 and CDR2 sequences are SGHTS and YDEGEE. This CDR3 is 14 amino acids long. CDR3 in amino acids: CASSFSGTGYEQYF. The CDR3 DNA is TGTGCCAGCAGCTTTTCCGGGACAGGGTACGAGCAGTACTTC.